These 25 T cell receptor beta chains share one sample of origin, sequenced in a study of OX40 agonist ivuxolimab in advanced cancers. The assay was immunoSEQ multiplex PCR, and TCRdb's table has in-frame clones only and misses some. The top ten hold over 9.5% of the sample, which has approximately 35,000 clones, approximately 79% seen once. This specimen was CD4+ or CD8+ T cells sorted from blood, taken in a trial of the OX40 agonist ivuxolimab. These receptors originate from an adult with an advanced solid tumor such as melanoma, head and neck, liver or kidney cancer.

The V gene is TRBV30, the J gene TRBJ1-6, with D uncertain. Germline CDR1 is GTSNPN and CDR2 is SVGIG (reference sequence). CDR3 length equals 16 residues. Trimming stripped 0 bases from V and 4 bases from J, with 13 bases between. The CDR3, as DNA: TGTGCCTGGAGTGTGCCAGGAGGAGGATATAATTCACCCCTCCACTTT. This codes for CAWSVPGGGYNSPLHF.

The chain recombines TRBV6-6 with TRBJ1-1; 7 bases align to TRBD1. This CDR3 has 13 residues. From germline, CDR1 is MNHNY and CDR2 SVGAGI (reference sequence). The ends lost 3 bases at V and 8 bases at J; junction bases unmatched: 6. CDR3: CASSYPPGQEAFF. The CDR3 coding sequence is TGTGCCAGCAGTTATCCCCCGGGACAGGAAGCTTTCTTT.

The rearrangement links TRBV7-8 to TRBJ1-6; 8 positions match TRBD1. Germline CDR1 SGHVS, CDR2 FQNEAQ. There are 15 residues in the CDR3. V trimming: 1 base; J trimming: 9 bases; junction bases outside the gene matches: 5. The CDR3 sequence is CASSLGTGTFSPLHF. CDR3 DNA: TGTGCCAGCAGCTTAGGGACAGGGACTTTTTCACCCCTCCACTTT.

The rearrangement uses TRBV5-1 and TRBJ2-1, with unresolved D. Trimming removed 1 base at V and 5 bases at J, with 13 bases between. Germline CDR1 and CDR2: SGHRS and YFSETQ. This CDR3 contains 15 residues. The CDR3 is CASSLIRGVNNEQFF. Here the CDR3 DNA reads TGCGCCAGCAGCTTGATTCGTGGGGTCAACAATGAGCAGTTCTTC.

V gene TRBV5-1 combines with J gene TRBJ2-2; 8 bases agree with TRBD1. With 7 bases clipped from V and 0 bases from J, the junction kept 5 bases outside the gene matches. Germline values: CDR1 SGHRS, CDR2 YFSETQ. The CDR3 consists of 15 residues. The CDR3 DNA reads as TGCGCCAGCTCCGAACAGGGGGCGAACACCGGGGAGCTGTTTTTT. Translation: CASSEQGANTGELFF.

V gene TRBV10-3 combines with J gene TRBJ1-1; 7 nucleotides agree with TRBD1. J gave up 4 bases and V 4 bases, and 3 bases lay outside the gene matches. This CDR3 has 13 amino acids. Germline CDR1 is ENHRY and CDR2 is SYGVKD. The CDR3 loop reads CAISADRPTEAFF. Written as DNA, the CDR3 is TGTGCCATCAGTGCGGACAGGCCCACTGAAGCTTTCTTT.

V and J are TRBV10-2 and TRBJ1-5; no definite D call. Trimming removed 3 bases at V and 5 bases at J, with 17 bases between. CDR3 length equals 16 residues. Germline V gives CDR1 WSHSY, CDR2 SAAADI. CDR3 in amino acids: CASSDSVLTAHQPQHF. The CDR3 DNA follows: TGCGCCAGCAGTGATTCGGTCTTAACAGCTCATCAGCCCCAGCATTTT.

This clone was observed a few times. The rearrangement uses TRBV7-2 and TRBJ1-4; possible D gene TRBD1, 6 bases. CDR1 is SGHTA, CDR2 FQGNSA, per germline. This CDR3 spans 15 amino acids. V was pared by 3 bases and J by 5 bases, with 13 bases between. Here the CDR3 DNA reads TGTGCCAGCAGCTTTTCACGGGGGCAAAATGAAAAACTGTTTTTT. Protein: CASSFSRGQNEKLFF.

The chain uses TRBV5-6 and TRBJ1-2, with TRBD1 matching 8 bases. Germline V gene sequence: CDR1 SGHDT, CDR2 YYEEEE. There are 14 residues in the CDR3. V shed 3 bases, J shed 7 bases, and the junction held 8 bases outside the gene matches. The CDR3 region has the DNA TGTGCCAGCAGCTCGGGACAGGCCCGCCTTGGCTACACCTTC. It encodes CASSSGQARLGYTF.

The chain combines TRBV7-3 with TRBJ2-1; 7 bases are a match to TRBD1. The V gene's germline CDR1 is SGHTA and CDR2 FQGTGA. V trimming: 4 bases; J trimming: 9 bases; junction bases outside the gene matches: 15. The CDR3 runs to 16 residues. The CDR3 sequence is CASSSNPRGHKGEQFF. CDR3 DNA: TGTGCCAGCAGCTCAAACCCTAGGGGGCATAAGGGTGAGCAGTTCTTC.

The rearrangement links TRBV2 to TRBJ1-4, with unresolved D. V was clipped by 2 bases and J by 4 bases, with 11 bases between them. Per the germline V gene, CDR1 is SNHLY and CDR2 is FYNNEI. The CDR3 is 15 amino acids. This chain's CDR3 is CASSELGLSNEKLFF. The CDR3 DNA reads TGTGCCAGCAGTGAATTGGGGTTGAGTAATGAAAAACTGTTTTTT.

This clone is categorized as medium-sized. The V call is TRBV5-1, the J call TRBJ1-2; 12 positions match TRBD1. The CDR3 runs 17 residues. The J segment lost 2 bases and the V segment lost 1 base, leaving 6 bases of the junction unmatched. The germline V gene encodes CDR1 SGHRS and CDR2 YFSETQ. This chain's CDR3 is CASSLPGQGASNYGYTF. Written as DNA, the CDR3 is TGCGCCAGCAGCTTGCCGGGACAGGGGGCTTCCAACTATGGCTACACCTTC.

This clone was recorded only once. The rearrangement uses TRBV19 and TRBJ2-3; no firm D call. This CDR3 has 12 amino acids. V was trimmed by 5 bases and J by 6 bases, leaving 9 bases between them. Germline V CDR1 and CDR2: LNHDA, SQIVND (reference sequence). CDR3 in DNA: TGTGCCAGTAGTCCACAGAGGGATACGCAGTATTTT. Its protein product is CASSPQRDTQYF.

V usage is TRBV4-1 and J usage is TRBJ1-6; 11 nucleotides line up with TRBD1. The CDR3 is made up of 16 amino acids. The V gene end was trimmed by 5 bases and the J gene end by 7 bases; junction bases not matched to a gene: 7. Germline CDR1 reads MGHRA; CDR2 reads YSYEKL. The chain's CDR3 is CASSTRTGGKNSPLHF. CDR3 in DNA: TGCGCCAGCAGCACCCGGACAGGGGGCAAAAATTCACCCCTCCACTTT.

This clone was counted between two and nine times. The chain links TRBV25-1 to TRBJ2-7; D is possibly TRBD1 or TRBD2 (5 bases each). Germline CDR1 is MGHDK and CDR2 is SYGVNS. The length of the CDR3 is 16 residues. Trimming took off 0 bases at V and 1 base at J, with 13 bases between the two ends. The DNA for the CDR3 is TGTGCCAGCAGTGAATACGGGGCAGGCGAATCCTACGAGCAGTACTTC. This encodes CASSEYGAGESYEQYF.

The gene calls are TRBV5-1 and TRBJ2-7, with D possibly being TRBD1 or TRBD2 (5 bases each). Between the trimmed V and J ends, which lost 1 base and 4 bases, there was a span of 12 bases. CDR1 and CDR2 from the germline V gene are SGHRS and YFSETQ. The CDR3 runs to 14 residues. For the CDR3, the DNA is TGCGCCAGCAGCTTGCTTCCGGGGACGTACGAGCAGTACTTC. This translates into CASSLLPGTYEQYF.

The chain combines TRBV4-1 with TRBJ1-2; D is possibly TRBD1 (5 bases). In germline, CDR1 is MGHRA, CDR2 YSYEKL. V gave up 4 bases and J gave up 6 bases, with 15 bases separating them. This CDR3 has 14 amino acids. The chain's CDR3 is CASSRKRGEDGYTF. CDR3 nucleotides: TGCGCCAGCAGCCGGAAACGGGGGGAGGATGGCTACACCTTC.

This clone was seen a few times. The chain is built from TRBV19 and TRBJ2-7; D uncertain. V was trimmed by 0 bases and J by 0 bases, leaving 9 bases between them. The CDR3 extends over 15 amino acids. Germline V gene lookup returns CDR1 LNHDA and CDR2 SQIVND (reference sequence). The CDR3 DNA reads as TGTGCCAGTAGTATAGACGCATACATCTCCTACGAGCAGTACTTC. It encodes CASSIDAYISYEQYF.

This clone was counted a few times. The V and J genes are TRBV7-7 and TRBJ2-5, with TRBD1 identical over 9 bases. Trimming took 6 bases from V and 1 from J; bases not matched to a gene: 6. CDR3 length equals 15 residues. Germline V gene sequence: CDR1 SSHAT, CDR2 FNYEAQ (reference sequence). DNA of the CDR3: TGTGCCAGCAGTTTTGGGACAGGGCGCCAAGAGACCCAGTACTTC. Amino acid sequence: CASSFGTGRQETQYF.

J is TRBJ2-7 and V is TRBV27; D not certain. Germline values: CDR1 MNHEY, CDR2 SMNVEV (reference sequence). The CDR3 is made up of 13 amino acids. Trimming removed 5 bases from V and 7 bases from J, with 15 bases in between. The CDR3: CASSPSVWREQYF. The CDR3 coding sequence is TGTGCCAGCAGTCCTTCTGTTTGGCGGGAGCAGTACTTC.

In this sample, this clone turned up a few times. The chain is built from TRBV30 and TRBJ1-1; D remains unclear. CDR3 size: 11 residues. Looked up from germline, CDR1 is GTSNPN and CDR2 is SVGIG (reference sequence). Deletions cut 4 bases from V and 1 base from J, with 4 bases between. CDR3 in amino acids: CAWITNTEAFF. The CDR3, as DNA: TGTGCCTGGATAACGAACACTGAAGCTTTCTTT.

This rearrangement joins TRBV7-9 to TRBJ2-3; D assignment may be TRBD1 or TRBD2 (5 bases each). The CDR3 is made up of 15 amino acids. Trimming stripped 4 bases from V and 0 bases from J, with 11 bases between. CDR1 and CDR2 from the germline V gene are SEHNR and FQNEAQ (reference sequence). The CDR3 protein is CASSYDRGSTDTQYF. CDR3 in DNA: TGTGCCAGCAGCTACGACAGAGGGAGCACAGATACGCAGTATTTT.

The chain joins TRBV29-1 to TRBJ2-7, with D maybe TRBD1 (5 bases). Looked up from germline, CDR1 is SQVTM and CDR2 is ANQGSEA. CDR3 length: 12 amino acids. The V end lost 0 bases, the J end lost 5 bases, and 8 bases lay between the germline ends. The CDR3 bases are TGCAGCGTTGAAGAAGGACAAGACGAGCAGTACTTC. This gives the protein CSVEEGQDEQYF.

The V and J genes are TRBV6-4 and TRBJ2-3, with 7 bases fitting TRBD1. Germline V gene sequence: CDR1 MRHNA, CDR2 SNTAGT. J lost 0 bases, V lost 5 bases, and 2 bases had no gene match. The CDR3 contains 14 residues. CDR3 sequence reads: CASSTGDSTDTQYF. The CDR3, as DNA: TGTGCCAGCAGTACAGGGGACAGCACAGATACGCAGTATTTT.

The genes are TRBV5-1 and TRBJ2-6; D call uncertain. CDR1 and CDR2 (germline): SGHRS, YFSETQ. Trimming removed 4 bases from V and 0 bases from J, with 8 bases in between. The CDR3 totals 15 residues. CDR3 coding DNA: TGCGCCAGCAGCCCGCAGAACTCTGGGGCCAACGTCCTGACTTTC. Its protein product is CASSPQNSGANVLTF.